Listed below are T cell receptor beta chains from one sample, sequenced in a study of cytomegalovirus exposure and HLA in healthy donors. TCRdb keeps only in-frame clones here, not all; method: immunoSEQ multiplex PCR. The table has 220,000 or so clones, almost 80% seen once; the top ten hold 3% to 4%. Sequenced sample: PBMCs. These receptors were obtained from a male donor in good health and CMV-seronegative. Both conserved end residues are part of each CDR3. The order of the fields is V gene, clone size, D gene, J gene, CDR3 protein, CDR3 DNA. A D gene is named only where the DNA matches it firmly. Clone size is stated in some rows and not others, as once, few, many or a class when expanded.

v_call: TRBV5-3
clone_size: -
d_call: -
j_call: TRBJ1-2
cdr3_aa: CARSLWEVNYGYTF
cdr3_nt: TGTGCCAGAAGCTTGTGGGAGGTTAACTATGGCTACACCTTC

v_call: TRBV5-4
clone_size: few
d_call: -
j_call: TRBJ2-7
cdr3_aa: CASSFDRGLGEQYF
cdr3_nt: TGTGCCAGCAGCTTTGATAGGGGCCTGGGAGAGCAGTACTTC

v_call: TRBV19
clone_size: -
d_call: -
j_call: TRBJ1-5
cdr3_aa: CASSPGQPNQPQHF
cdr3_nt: TGTGCCAGTAGCCCTGGACAGCCCAATCAGCCCCAGCATTTT

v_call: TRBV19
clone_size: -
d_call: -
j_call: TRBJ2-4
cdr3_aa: CASISLADKNIQYF
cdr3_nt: TGTGCCAGTATTTCTTTGGCTGACAAAAACATTCAGTACTTC

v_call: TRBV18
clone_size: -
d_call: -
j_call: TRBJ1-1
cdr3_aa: CASSSGSTEAFF
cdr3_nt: TGTGCCAGCTCTTCAGGCAGCACTGAAGCTTTCTTT

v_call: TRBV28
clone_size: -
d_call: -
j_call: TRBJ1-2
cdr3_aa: CASSLTGNYGYTF
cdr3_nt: TGTGCCAGCAGTTTGACGGGAAACTATGGCTACACCTTC

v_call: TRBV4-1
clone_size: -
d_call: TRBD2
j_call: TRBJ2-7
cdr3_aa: CASSQSGTSAYEQYF
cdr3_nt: TGCGCCAGCAGCCAGTCCGGGACTAGCGCGTACGAGCAGTACTTC

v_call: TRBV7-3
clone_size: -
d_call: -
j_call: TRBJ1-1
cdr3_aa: CASSSTGEGYTEAFF
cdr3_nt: TGTGCCAGCAGCTCGACGGGGGAGGGGTACACTGAAGCTTTCTTT

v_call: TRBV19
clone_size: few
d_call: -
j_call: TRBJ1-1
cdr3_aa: CASSIQGSNTEAFF
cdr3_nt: TGTGCCAGTAGTATACAGGGCAGCAACACTGAAGCTTTCTTT

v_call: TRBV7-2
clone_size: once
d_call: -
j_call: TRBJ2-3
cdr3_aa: CATGAEGTDTQYF
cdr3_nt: TGTGCCACCGGGGCGGAGGGGACAGATACGCAGTATTTT

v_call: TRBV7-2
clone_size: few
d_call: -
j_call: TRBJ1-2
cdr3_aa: CASSYAGGYTF
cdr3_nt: TGTGCCAGCAGCTACGCGGGTGGCTACACCTTC

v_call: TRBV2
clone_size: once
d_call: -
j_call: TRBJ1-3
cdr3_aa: CAGRGGGLSSGNTIYF
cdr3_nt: TGTGCCGGCCGCGGCGGGGGACTGAGCTCTGGAAACACCATATATTTT

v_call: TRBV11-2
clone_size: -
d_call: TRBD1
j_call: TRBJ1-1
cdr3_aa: CASSSRQGARDTEAFF
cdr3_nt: TGTGCCAGCAGCTCTCGACAGGGGGCGAGGGACACTGAAGCTTTCTTT

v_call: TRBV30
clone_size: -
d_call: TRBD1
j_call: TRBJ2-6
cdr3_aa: CAWDSGTGTSGANVLTF
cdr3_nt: TGTGCCTGGGATTCCGGGACAGGGACTTCTGGGGCCAACGTCCTGACTTTC

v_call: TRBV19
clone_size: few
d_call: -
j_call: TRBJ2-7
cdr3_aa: CASSLFGEGSYEQYF
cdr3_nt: TGTGCCAGTAGTCTCTTTGGAGAGGGCTCCTACGAGCAGTACTTC

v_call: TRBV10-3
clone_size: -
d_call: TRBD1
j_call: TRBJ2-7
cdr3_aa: CAIRPGTGNNYEQYF
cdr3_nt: TGTGCCATCAGACCCGGGACAGGGAATAACTACGAGCAGTACTTC

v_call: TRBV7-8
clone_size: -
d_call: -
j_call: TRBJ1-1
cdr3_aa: CASSWAGRGGVAFF
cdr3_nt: TGTGCCAGCAGCTGGGCCGGCCGCGGAGGGGTAGCTTTCTTT

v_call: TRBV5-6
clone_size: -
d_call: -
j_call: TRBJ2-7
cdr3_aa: CASNRQEVYEQYF
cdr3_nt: TGTGCCAGCAACCGACAGGAGGTCTACGAGCAGTACTTC

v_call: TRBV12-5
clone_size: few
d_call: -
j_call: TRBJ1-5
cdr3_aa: CASGSPSGEGGQPQHF
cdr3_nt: TGTGCTAGTGGTTCCCCGTCAGGGGAAGGAGGTCAGCCCCAGCATTTT